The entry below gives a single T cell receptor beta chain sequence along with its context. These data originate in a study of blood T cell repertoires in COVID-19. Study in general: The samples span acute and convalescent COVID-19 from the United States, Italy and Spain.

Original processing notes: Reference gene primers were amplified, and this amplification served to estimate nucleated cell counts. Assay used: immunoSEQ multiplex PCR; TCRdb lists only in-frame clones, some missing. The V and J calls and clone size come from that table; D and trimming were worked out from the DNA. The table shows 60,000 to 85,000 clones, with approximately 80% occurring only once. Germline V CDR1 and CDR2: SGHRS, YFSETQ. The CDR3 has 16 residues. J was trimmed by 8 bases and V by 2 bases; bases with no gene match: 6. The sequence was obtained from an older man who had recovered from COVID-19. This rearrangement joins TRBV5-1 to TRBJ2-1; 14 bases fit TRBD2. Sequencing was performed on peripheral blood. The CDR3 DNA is TGCGCCAGCAGCTTAATGACTAGCGGGAGGGGGGATGAGCAGTTCTTC. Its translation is CASSLMTSGRGDEQFF.